This T cell receptor (beta chain) was profiled in a study of cytomegalovirus exposure and HLA in healthy donors. The PCR had 60 Vbeta and 13 Jbeta primers. The method was immunoSEQ multiplex PCR; TCRdb's version includes in-frame clones alone and lacks a portion of them. The table has about 90,000 clones, roughly 78% seen once. This CDR3 is built from 15 residues. The V gene's germline CDR1 is SGHRS and CDR2 YFSETQ. V lost 2 bases, J lost 6 bases, and 6 bases stayed unmatched. The rearrangement joins TRBV5-1 to TRBJ2-1; 9 bases are shared with TRBD2. The sample taken for sequencing was PBMCs. The source of this sequence is a woman aged 40 to 50 in good health and CMV-seropositive. Here the CDR3 reads CASSFGAGGLNEQFF. The CDR3 DNA follows: TGCGCCAGCAGCTTCGGAGCGGGGGGACTCAATGAGCAGTTCTTC.